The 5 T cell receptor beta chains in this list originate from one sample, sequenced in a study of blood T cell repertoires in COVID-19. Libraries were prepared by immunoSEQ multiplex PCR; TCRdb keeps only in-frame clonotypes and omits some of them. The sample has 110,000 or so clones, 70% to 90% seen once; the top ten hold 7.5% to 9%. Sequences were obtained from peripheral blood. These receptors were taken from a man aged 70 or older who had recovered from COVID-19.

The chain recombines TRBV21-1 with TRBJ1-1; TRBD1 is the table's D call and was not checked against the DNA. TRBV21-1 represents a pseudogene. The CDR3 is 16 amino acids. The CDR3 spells CASSTGTGDEDTEAFF. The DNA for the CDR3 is TGTGCCAGCAGCACAGGGACAGGGGACGAGGACACTGAAGCTTTCTTT.

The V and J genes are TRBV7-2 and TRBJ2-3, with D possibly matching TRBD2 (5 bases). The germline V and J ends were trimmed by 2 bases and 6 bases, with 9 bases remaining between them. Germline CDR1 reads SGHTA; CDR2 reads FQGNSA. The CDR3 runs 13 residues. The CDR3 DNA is TGTGCCAGCAGCTTATCTAGAGGGGATACGCAGTATTTT. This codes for CASSLSRGDTQYF.

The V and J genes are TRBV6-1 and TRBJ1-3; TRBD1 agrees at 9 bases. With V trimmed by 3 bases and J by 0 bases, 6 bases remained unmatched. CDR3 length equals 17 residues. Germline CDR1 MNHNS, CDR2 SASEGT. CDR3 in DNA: TGTGCCAGCAGTGAGGACAACAGGGGGCTCTCTGGAAACACCATATATTTT. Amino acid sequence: CASSEDNRGLSGNTIYF.

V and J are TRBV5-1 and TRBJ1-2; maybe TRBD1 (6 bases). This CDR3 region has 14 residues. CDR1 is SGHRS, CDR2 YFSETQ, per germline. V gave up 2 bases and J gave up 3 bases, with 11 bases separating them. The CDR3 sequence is CASSFLTGDYGYTF. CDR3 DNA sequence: TGCGCCAGCAGCTTTCTGACAGGAGACTATGGCTACACCTTC.

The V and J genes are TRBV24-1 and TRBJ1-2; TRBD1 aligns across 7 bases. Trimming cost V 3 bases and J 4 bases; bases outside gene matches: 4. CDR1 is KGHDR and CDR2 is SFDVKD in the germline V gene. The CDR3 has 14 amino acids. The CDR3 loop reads CATSDRDSLYGYTF. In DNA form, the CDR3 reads TGTGCCACCAGTGATCGGGACAGCCTCTATGGCTACACCTTC.